What follows are 26 T cell receptor beta chains derived from one specimen sequenced in a study of T-cell memory formation after mild COVID-19 listed by TCRdb under 2021. The method behind the library was 5' RACE. The sequencer was an Illumina NovaSeq 6000. Clones were called with MiXCR by TCRdb after fastp trimmed the public reads at Q25, and only in-frame beta chains were retained. Every CDR3 protein is listed once, alongside the most common genes and DNA of its rows. The sample table lists 200,000 to 250,000 distinct CDR3 sequences, about 17% of them with a count of one. The biggest ten clones account for 3.5% of the sample. Input material: PBMCs or a T cell subset sorted from them (not recorded which). Receptors were obtained from a man younger than 35 who had mild COVID-19 (a few samples of this study predate the infection). The sample titles of this study are shuffled in the database, so cell type and time point are left out; the donor was told from shared clones.

The V and J genes are TRBV4-3 and TRBJ1-4, with 12 bases matching TRBD1. This CDR3 is 19 amino acids long. With V trimmed by 3 bases and J by 7 bases, 15 bases remained unmatched. Looked up from germline, CDR1 is LGHNA and CDR2 is YSLEER. CDR3 residues: CASSQGTGGADPMGEKLFF. CDR3 DNA: TGCGCCAGCAGCCAGGGGACAGGGGGCGCGGACCCGATGGGTGAAAAACTGTTTTTT.

This clonotype appeared a few times. Here the CDR3 reads CASRDRVTDTQYF. CDR3 coding DNA: TGTGCTAGCCGGGACAGGGTAACAGATACGCAGTATTTT. The rearrangement uses TRBV12-5 and TRBJ2-3; the match to TRBD1 covers 9 bases. With 9 bases clipped from V and 3 bases from J, the junction kept 4 bases outside the gene matches. CDR1 LGHNT and CDR2 FRNRAP come from the germline V gene. This CDR3 comprises 13 residues.

This clonotype has more than one count but fewer than ten. The genes are TRBV5-1 and TRBJ1-1; D possibly corresponds to TRBD1 (6 bases). The CDR3 loop spans 15 amino acids. Looked up from germline, CDR1 is SGHRS and CDR2 is YFSETQ. The V gene lost 4 bases and the J gene lost 1 base, with 14 bases spanning the gap. The DNA for the CDR3 is TGCGCCAGCAGCCCACTAGGACAGCCGAACACTGAAGCTTTCTTT. Translation: CASSPLGQPNTEAFF.

This clonotype has only a few counts. The chain recombines TRBV9 with TRBJ2-3, with D perhaps TRBD2 (7 bases). The V end lost 4 bases, the J end lost 2 bases, and 20 bases lay between the germline ends. Germline CDR1 reads SGDLS; CDR2 reads YYNGEE. CDR3 length equals 17 residues. CDR3 in amino acids: CASSTGAGARNTDTQYF. CDR3 sequence (DNA): TGTGCCAGCAGCACCGGGGCGGGGGCTAGAAACACAGATACGCAGTATTTT.

The V gene is TRBV7-2, the J gene TRBJ2-1, with D possibly being TRBD2 (6 bases). The V end was cut by 2 bases, the J end by 9 bases, with 14 bases between. From germline, CDR1 is SGHTA and CDR2 FQGNSA. The CDR3 totals 14 residues. CDR3: CASSLRWGDGEQFF. CDR3 nucleotides: TGTGCCAGCAGCTTAAGGTGGGGGGACGGTGAGCAGTTCTTC. The whole variable domain, remainder taken from reference TRBV7-2 and TRBJ2-1, is GAGVSQSPSNKVTEKGKDVELRCDPISGHTALYWYRQSLGQGLEFLIYFQGNSAPDKSGLPSDRFSAERTGGSVSTLTIQRTQQEDSAVYLCASSLRWGDGEQFFGPGTRLTVL.

V is TRBV7-9 and J is TRBJ2-5; TRBD2 matches at 7 bases. The CDR3 consists of 13 residues. J was trimmed by 5 bases and V by 9 bases; bases with no gene match: 9. The germline V gene encodes CDR1 SEHNR and CDR2 FQNEAQ (reference sequence). The CDR3 protein is CASTPGGGETQYF. In nucleotides, the CDR3 is TGTGCCAGTACCCCCGGGGGAGGGGAGACCCAGTACTTC. The full variable domain, with the rest looked up from reference TRBV7-9 and TRBJ2-5, is DTGVSQNPRHKITKRGQNVTFRCDPISEHNRLYWYRQTLGQGPEFLTYFQNEAQLEKSRLLSDRFSAERPKGSFSTLEIQRTEQGDSAMYLCASTPGGGETQYFGPGTRLLVL.

The rearrangement links TRBV18 to TRBJ2-5; the D is unclear. Germline lookup yields CDR1 KGHSH and CDR2 LQKENI. The CDR3 is made up of 11 amino acids. Trimming shortened V by 6 bases and J by 6 bases, and 8 bases separated the two germline ends. The CDR3 spells CASSHDKTQYF. The CDR3 nucleotides are TGTGCCAGCTCCCATGATAAGACCCAGTACTTC.

This clonotype has a count of ten or more. The chain employs TRBV29-1 and TRBJ1-4; D perhaps matches TRBD1 (5 bases). V was cut by 7 bases and J by 7 bases, with 16 bases left in between. This CDR3 contains 13 residues. Germline V lookup: CDR1 SQVTM, CDR2 ANQGSEA. CDR3 sequence (DNA): TGCAGCGCCGCGTTGGACGGGGGTGAAAAACTGTTTTTT. It specifies CSAALDGGEKLFF.

The table lists this clonotype with a few counts. V usage is TRBV5-1 and J usage is TRBJ2-3; 8 nucleotides line up with TRBD2. Germline V CDR1 and CDR2: SGHRS, YFSETQ. V shed 5 bases, J shed 4 bases, and the junction held 12 bases outside the gene matches. The CDR3 contains 16 residues. For the CDR3, the DNA is TGCGCCAGCAGGACGGGACTAGTGCCGAGCCCAGATACGCAGTATTTT. It codes for CASRTGLVPSPDTQYF.

This clonotype was counted a few times. The chain is built from TRBV5-1 and TRBJ2-6; 12 nucleotides agree with TRBD1. V lost 0 bases and J lost 4; bases outside the gene matches: 5. CDR1 and CDR2 (germline): SGHRS, YFSETQ. The CDR3 runs 18 residues. The CDR3 region is CASSLEGQGASGANVLTF. The CDR3 DNA follows: TGCGCCAGCAGCTTGGAGGGACAGGGGGCGTCAGGGGCCAACGTCCTGACTTTC. Variable domain in full (rest from reference TRBV5-1 and TRBJ2-6): KAGVTQTPRYLIKTRGQQVTLSCSPISGHRSVSWYQQTPGQGLQFLFEYFSETQRNKGNFPGRFSGRQFSNSRSEMNVSTLELGDSALYLCASSLEGQGASGANVLTFGAGSRLTVL.

The chain links TRBV3-1 to TRBJ2-3, with D possibly TRBD1 on 5 matching bases. There are 15 residues in the CDR3. V was clipped by 4 bases and J by 3 bases, with 14 bases between them. Germline lookup yields CDR1 LGHDT and CDR2 YNNKEL (reference sequence). In DNA, the CDR3 is TGTGCCAGCAGCCGATCAGGGCCACAGACAGATACGCAGTATTTT. It specifies CASSRSGPQTDTQYF.

The chain has TRBV15 and TRBJ2-2; 10 bases are shared with TRBD2. CDR1 is LNHNV, CDR2 YYDKDF, per germline (reference sequence). This CDR3 is 19 amino acids long. V gave up 0 bases and J gave up 7 bases; unmatched junction bases: 14. CDR3 sequence (DNA): TGTGCCACCAGCAGAGATCGGGCTAGCGGGGGCCCCCGCGGCGGGGAGCTGTTTTTT. It codes for CATSRDRASGGPRGGELFF.

This chain's CDR3 is CASSLVYHQGFGTEAFF. CDR3 DNA: TGTGCCAGCAGTTTAGTCTACCACCAGGGGTTTGGAACTGAAGCTTTCTTT. V and J are TRBV27 and TRBJ1-1; D is perhaps TRBD1 (6 bases). Germline CDR1 is MNHEY and CDR2 is SMNVEV (reference sequence). The CDR3 totals 17 residues. V was shortened by 2 bases and J by 5 bases, with 21 bases between the two germline ends.

The chain joins TRBV7-2 to TRBJ2-1; D ambiguous. The CDR3 is made up of 14 amino acids. Germline CDR1 SGHTA, CDR2 FQGNSA. Trimming removed 1 base at V and 13 bases at J, with 17 bases between. The CDR3 coding sequence is TGTGCCAGCAGCTTAGTTTCCTCGACATCTTATCAGTTCTTC. Its protein product is CASSLVSSTSYQFF.

The V gene is TRBV20-1, the J gene TRBJ2-7; 7 nucleotides align to TRBD2. The CDR3 runs 16 residues. The junction had 20 bases not matched to a gene; V was cut back by 3 bases and J by 9 bases. CDR1 is DFQATT, CDR2 SNEGSKA, per germline (reference sequence). This CDR3 reads CSARVDSAGQAPRQYV. In DNA form, the CDR3 reads TGCAGTGCTAGGGTTGACTCAGCGGGGCAGGCTCCGAGGCAGTACGTC.

This CDR3 reads CASSGAGQGYQPQHF. CDR3 coding DNA: TGTGCCAGTAGCGGAGCGGGACAGGGGTACCAGCCCCAGCATTTT. The genes are TRBV19 and TRBJ1-5, with 10 bases aligning to TRBD1. Germline CDR1 is LNHDA and CDR2 is SQIVND (reference sequence). The J segment lost 7 bases and the V segment lost 6 bases, leaving 9 bases of the junction unmatched. CDR3 size: 15 residues.

The rearrangement uses TRBV7-2 and TRBJ1-1, with no clear D. CDR3 length: 12 amino acids. Germline V gives CDR1 SGHTA, CDR2 FQGNSA. The germline V and J ends were trimmed by 3 bases and 10 bases, with 12 bases remaining between them. The CDR3 nucleotides are TGTGCCAGCAGCTTCCGGGGAAGGCCAGCTTTCTTT. It yields the protein CASSFRGRPAFF.

The chain links TRBV4-3 to TRBJ2-1; D is ambiguous. Germline V lookup: CDR1 LGHNA, CDR2 YSLEER. This CDR3 has 15 residues. Trimming took 1 base from V and 0 from J, leaving 7 bases between them. CDR3 coding DNA: TGCGCCAGCAGCCAAGGAACTCGCTCCTACAATGAGCAGTTCTTC. It yields the protein CASSQGTRSYNEQFF.

This clonotype was observed a few times. The J gene is TRBJ2-5, the V gene TRBV7-2, with 10 bases identical to TRBD1. Germline V gene data show CDR1 as SGHTA and CDR2 as FQGNSA. J gave up 5 bases and V 4 bases, and 7 bases lay outside the gene matches. The CDR3 has 15 residues. Here the CDR3 reads CASSSNGGQGETQYF. The CDR3 DNA reads as TGTGCCAGCAGCTCGAATGGGGGACAGGGGGAGACCCAGTACTTC.

The V call is TRBV27, the J call TRBJ2-3; 11 bases agree with TRBD2. The CDR3 totals 17 residues. V trimming: 2 bases; J trimming: 7 bases; junction bases outside the gene matches: 11. Germline V CDR1 and CDR2: MNHEY, SMNVEV (reference sequence). The CDR3 coding sequence is TGTGCCAGCAGTTTAGAAGGAACTAGCGGGGGTTGGCATACGCAGTATTTT. Protein product: CASSLEGTSGGWHTQYF.

This clonotype was detected a few times. This chain connects TRBV7-2 to TRBJ2-3; D is uncertain. Germline V gene data show CDR1 as SGHTA and CDR2 as FQGNSA. V was cut by 1 base and J by 1 base, with 9 bases left in between. This CDR3 has 15 amino acids. The CDR3 DNA sequence: TGTGCCAGCAGCTTAGTCACTTCCGGCACAGATACGCAGTATTTT. Translating gives CASSLVTSGTDTQYF.

A few counts support this clonotype. The chain is built from TRBV10-3 and TRBJ1-2; 7 bases are a match to TRBD1. CDR3 length: 14 residues. The V gene end was trimmed by 7 bases and the J gene end by 3 bases; junction bases not matched to a gene: 8. Germline loops: CDR1 ENHRY, CDR2 SYGVKD. CDR3 nucleotide sequence: TGTGCCATCACCAGACAGGGAGGGGACTATGGCTACACCTTC. Translated, it gives CAITRQGGDYGYTF.

The chain recombines TRBV5-1 with TRBJ2-2; 9 nucleotides agree with TRBD2. The germline V gene has CDR1 SGHRS and CDR2 YFSETQ. This CDR3 has 14 residues. V lost 9 bases to trimming and J lost 6 bases; unmatched junction nucleotides: 9. CDR3 region: CATKSGTSPGELFF. Written as DNA, the CDR3 is TGCGCCACCAAGTCGGGGACTAGCCCCGGGGAGCTGTTTTTT. Together with reference TRBV5-1 and TRBJ2-2, the CDR3 gives the full variable domain: KAGVTQTPRYLIKTRGQQVTLSCSPISGHRSVSWYQQTPGQGLQFLFEYFSETQRNKGNFPGRFSGRQFSNSRSEMNVSTLELGDSALYLCATKSGTSPGELFFGEGSRLTVL.

V and J are TRBV4-3 and TRBJ2-3, with no clear D. Trimming took off 5 bases at V and 0 bases at J, with 15 bases between the two ends. The CDR3 runs to 16 residues. Germline CDR1 and CDR2: LGHNA and YSLEER. In nucleotides, the CDR3 is TGCGCCAGCAGCAAAGGGTACCTCTCTAGCACAGATACGCAGTATTTT. This codes for CASSKGYLSSTDTQYF.

This clonotype was seen a handful of times. V gene TRBV14 combines with J gene TRBJ2-1; 10 bases fit TRBD1. This CDR3 has 16 amino acids. Germline-derived CDR1 and CDR2 are SGHDN and FVKESK. V lost 1 base, J lost 4 bases, and 4 bases stayed unmatched. CDR3 DNA: TGTGCCAGCAGCCAAGGACAGGGGGCCTTATACAATGAGCAGTTCTTC. It encodes CASSQGQGALYNEQFF.

The J gene is TRBJ1-1, the V gene TRBV5-1, with D uncertain. Trimming took 0 bases from V and 11 from J, leaving 11 bases between them. This CDR3 has 12 residues. Germline V gene sequence: CDR1 SGHRS, CDR2 YFSETQ. The CDR3 DNA sequence: TGCGCCAGCAGCTTGGTTGGGGAAGTCGCTTTCTTT. Amino acids: CASSLVGEVAFF.